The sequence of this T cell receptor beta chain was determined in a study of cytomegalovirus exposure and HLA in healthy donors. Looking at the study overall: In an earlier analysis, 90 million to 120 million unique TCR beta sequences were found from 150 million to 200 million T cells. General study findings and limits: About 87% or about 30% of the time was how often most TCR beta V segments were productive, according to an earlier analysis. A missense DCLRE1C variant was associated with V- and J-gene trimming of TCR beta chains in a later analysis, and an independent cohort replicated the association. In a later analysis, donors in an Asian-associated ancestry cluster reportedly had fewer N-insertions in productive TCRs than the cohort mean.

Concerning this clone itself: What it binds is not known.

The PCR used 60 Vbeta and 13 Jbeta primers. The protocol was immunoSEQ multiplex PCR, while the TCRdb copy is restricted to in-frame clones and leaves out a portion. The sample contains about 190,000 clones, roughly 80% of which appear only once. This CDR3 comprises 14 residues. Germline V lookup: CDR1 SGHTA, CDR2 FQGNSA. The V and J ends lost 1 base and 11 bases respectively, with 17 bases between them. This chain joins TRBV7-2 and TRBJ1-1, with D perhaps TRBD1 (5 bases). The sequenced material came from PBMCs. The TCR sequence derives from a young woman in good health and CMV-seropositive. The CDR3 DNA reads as TGTGCCAGCAGCTTAGATATTCGGGCAGGGTTGGCTTTCTTT. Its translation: CASSLDIRAGLAFF.